The subject of this entry is one TCR beta chain. The germline V and J ends were trimmed by 4 bases and 10 bases, with 26 bases remaining between them. This CDR3 spans 17 amino acids. Germline CDR1 and CDR2: SNHLY and FYNNEI. Here immunoSEQ multiplex PCR was the method, and the copy in TCRdb shows in-frame clones only, minus some. The sample includes 50,000 to 70,000 clones, roughly 88% of them seen just once. This entry comes from a study of blood T cell repertoires in COVID-19. Looking at the study overall: Both acute and convalescent COVID-19 samples were obtained from the United States, Italy and Spain.

This chain uses TRBV2 with TRBJ2-1; D may be TRBD2 (7 bases). The receptor's source is a man in his fifties or sixties with acute or convalescent COVID-19. The sample consisted of peripheral blood. CDR3 sequence reads: CASSAVPGRGRMGEQFF. CDR3 DNA sequence: TGTGCCAGCAGTGCAGTTCCGGGGCGGGGGCGCATGGGGGAGCAGTTCTTC. The full variable domain, rest sourced from reference TRBV2 and TRBJ2-1, is EPEVTQTPSHQVTQMGQEVILRCVPISNHLYFYWYRQILGQKVEFLVSFYNNEISEKSEIFDDQFSVERPDGSNFTLKIRSTKLEDSAMYFCASSAVPGRGRMGEQFFGPGTRLTVL.